This T cell receptor (beta chain) was recovered during a study of blood T cell repertoires in COVID-19. On the study more broadly: Both acute and convalescent COVID-19 samples were obtained from the United States, Italy and Spain.

Profiled with immunoSEQ multiplex PCR; TCRdb holds only in-frame clones, not every one. The data hold nearly 60,000 clones, with roughly 89% observed a single time. This CDR3 spans 16 amino acids. V dropped 0 bases and J dropped 4 bases, with 16 bases sitting between them. Germline V gene lookup returns CDR1 MNHEY and CDR2 SVGAGI. Input material: peripheral blood. V is TRBV6-5 and J is TRBJ2-7, with TRBD2 as a possible D gene (5 bases). The clonotype comes from a man aged 55 to 69 with active COVID-19. Here the CDR3 DNA reads TGTGCCAGCAGTTACTCGATATACGAGGGCGTGTACGAGCAGTACTTC. As protein: CASSYSIYEGVYEQYF.